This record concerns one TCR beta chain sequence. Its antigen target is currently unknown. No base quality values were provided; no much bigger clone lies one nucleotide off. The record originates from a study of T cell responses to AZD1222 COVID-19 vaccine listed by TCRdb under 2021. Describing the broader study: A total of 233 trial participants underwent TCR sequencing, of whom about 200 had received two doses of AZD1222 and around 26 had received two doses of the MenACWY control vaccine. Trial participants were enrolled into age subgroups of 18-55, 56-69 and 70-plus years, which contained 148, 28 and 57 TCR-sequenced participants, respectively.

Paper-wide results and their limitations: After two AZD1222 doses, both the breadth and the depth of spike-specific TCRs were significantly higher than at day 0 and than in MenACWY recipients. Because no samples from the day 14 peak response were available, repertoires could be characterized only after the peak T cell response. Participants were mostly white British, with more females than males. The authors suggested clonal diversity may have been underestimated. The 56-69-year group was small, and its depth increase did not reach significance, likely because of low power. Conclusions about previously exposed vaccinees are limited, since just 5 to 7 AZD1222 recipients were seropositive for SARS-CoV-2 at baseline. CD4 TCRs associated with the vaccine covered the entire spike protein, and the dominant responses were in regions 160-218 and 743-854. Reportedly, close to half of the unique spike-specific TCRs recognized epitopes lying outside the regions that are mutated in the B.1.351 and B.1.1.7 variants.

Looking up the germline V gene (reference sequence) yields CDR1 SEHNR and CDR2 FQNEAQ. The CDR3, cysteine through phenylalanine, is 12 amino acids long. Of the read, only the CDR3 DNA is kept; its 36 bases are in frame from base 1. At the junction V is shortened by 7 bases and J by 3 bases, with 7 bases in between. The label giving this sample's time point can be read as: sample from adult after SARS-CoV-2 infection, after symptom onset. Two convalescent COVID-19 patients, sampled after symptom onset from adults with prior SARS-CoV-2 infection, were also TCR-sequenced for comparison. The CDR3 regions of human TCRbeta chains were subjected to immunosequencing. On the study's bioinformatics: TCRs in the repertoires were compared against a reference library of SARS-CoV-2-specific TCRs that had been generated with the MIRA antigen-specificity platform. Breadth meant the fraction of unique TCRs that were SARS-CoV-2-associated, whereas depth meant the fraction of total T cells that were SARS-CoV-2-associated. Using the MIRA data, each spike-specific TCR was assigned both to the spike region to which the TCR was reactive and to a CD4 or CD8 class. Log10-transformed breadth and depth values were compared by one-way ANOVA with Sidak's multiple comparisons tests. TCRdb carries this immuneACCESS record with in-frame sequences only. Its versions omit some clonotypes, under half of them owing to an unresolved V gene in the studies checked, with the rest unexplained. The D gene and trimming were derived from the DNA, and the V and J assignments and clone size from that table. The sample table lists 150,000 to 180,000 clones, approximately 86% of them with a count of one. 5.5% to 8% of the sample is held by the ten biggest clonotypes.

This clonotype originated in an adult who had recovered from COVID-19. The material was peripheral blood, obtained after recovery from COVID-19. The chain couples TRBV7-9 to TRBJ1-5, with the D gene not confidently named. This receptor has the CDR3 CASTIDNQPQHF. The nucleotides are TGTGCCAGCACCATAGACAATCAGCCCCAGCATTTT.